These T cell receptor beta chains were read from a single sample in a study of shared T cell receptors in the human thymus. Clones were sequenced by immunoSEQ multiplex PCR, and TCRdb holds only the in-frame ones, with some missing. This sample has over 450,000 clones; approximately 80% occur once, and the top ten carry 0.01% to 0.015%. The same data also went into a second study, on human thymus T cells.

Sequencing was carried out using thymocytes. The receptors were sampled from a boy younger than two with a congenital heart defect. Both conserved end residues are part of each CDR3. A D gene is named only where the DNA matches it firmly. Size values are once, few and many counts, or a class for expanded clones, and some rows have none.

clone_size: NA
v_call: TRBV4-1
d_call: NA
j_call: TRBJ2-1
cdr3_length: 17
cdr3_aa: CASSQERGLATDNEQFF
cdr3_nt: TGCGCCAGCAGCCAAGAACGGGGCCTAGCGACAGACAATGAGCAGTTCTTC

clone_size: few
v_call: TRBV5-1
d_call: TRBD1
j_call: TRBJ1-3
cdr3_length: 14
cdr3_aa: CASSLETGGNTIYF
cdr3_nt: TGCGCCAGCAGCTTGGAGACAGGGGGAAACACCATATATTTT

clone_size: NA
v_call: TRBV27
d_call: NA
j_call: TRBJ2-1
cdr3_length: 17
cdr3_aa: CASSSYRDGGVYNEQFF
cdr3_nt: TGTGCCAGCAGTTCGTACAGGGATGGGGGGGTCTACAATGAGCAGTTCTTC

clone_size: NA
v_call: TRBV30
d_call: TRBD1
j_call: TRBJ1-5
cdr3_length: 15
cdr3_aa: CAWSRTGRGNQPQHF
cdr3_nt: TGTGCCTGGAGTAGGACAGGGAGGGGCAATCAGCCCCAGCATTTT

clone_size: NA
v_call: TRBV18
d_call: NA
j_call: TRBJ2-3
cdr3_length: 16
cdr3_aa: CASSPPPGGPADTQYF
cdr3_nt: TGTGCCAGCTCACCACCCCCCGGGGGGCCCGCAGATACGCAGTATTTT

clone_size: NA
v_call: TRBV13
d_call: TRBD2
j_call: TRBJ2-3
cdr3_length: 12
cdr3_aa: CAPGRFTDTQYF
cdr3_nt: TGTGCCCCCGGGAGGTTCACAGATACGCAGTATTTT

clone_size: NA
v_call: TRBV7-9
d_call: NA
j_call: TRBJ2-6
cdr3_length: 18
cdr3_aa: CASSQRGTQPSGANVLTF
cdr3_nt: TGTGCCAGCAGTCAAAGAGGGACTCAACCCTCTGGGGCCAACGTCCTGACTTTC

clone_size: NA
v_call: TRBV7-2
d_call: TRBD2
j_call: TRBJ2-7
cdr3_length: 14
cdr3_aa: CASRTGLAGVEQYF
cdr3_nt: TGTGCCAGCAGAACCGGACTAGCGGGAGTCGAGCAGTACTTC

clone_size: once
v_call: TRBV11-3
d_call: TRBD2
j_call: TRBJ2-1
cdr3_length: 19
cdr3_aa: CASSLVASGGGPPYNEQFF
cdr3_nt: TGTGCCAGCAGCTTAGTGGCTAGCGGGGGGGGTCCCCCTTACAATGAGCAGTTCTTC

clone_size: NA
v_call: TRBV4-3
d_call: NA
j_call: TRBJ2-1
cdr3_length: 16
cdr3_aa: CASSQDLGSSYNEQFF
cdr3_nt: TGCGCCAGCAGCCAAGACTTAGGGAGCTCCTACAATGAGCAGTTCTTC

clone_size: once
v_call: TRBV4-3
d_call: TRBD2
j_call: TRBJ2-1
cdr3_length: 20
cdr3_aa: CASSQGPGLAGGPSYNEQFF
cdr3_nt: TGCGCCAGCAGCCAGGGACCGGGACTAGCGGGAGGGCCCTCCTACAATGAGCAGTTCTTC

clone_size: once
v_call: TRBV27
d_call: TRBD2
j_call: TRBJ2-1
cdr3_length: 18
cdr3_aa: CASSLRLAGPRIYNEQFF
cdr3_nt: TGTGCCAGCAGTTTGCGCCTAGCGGGACCTCGGATCTACAATGAGCAGTTCTTC

clone_size: NA
v_call: TRBV28
d_call: TRBD1
j_call: TRBJ1-5
cdr3_length: 20
cdr3_aa: CASSLGRGVRTGHSNQPQHF
cdr3_nt: TGTGCCAGCAGTTTAGGACGCGGCGTGAGGACAGGACACAGCAATCAGCCCCAGCATTTT

clone_size: NA
v_call: TRBV7-2
d_call: NA
j_call: TRBJ1-1
cdr3_length: 14
cdr3_aa: CASSLGPGRTEAFF
cdr3_nt: TGTGCCAGCAGCTTAGGTCCGGGGAGGACTGAAGCTTTCTTT

clone_size: once
v_call: TRBV30
d_call: NA
j_call: TRBJ2-7
cdr3_length: 13
cdr3_aa: CAWRKGGTYEQYF
cdr3_nt: TGTGCCTGGAGGAAAGGGGGTACCTACGAGCAGTACTTC

clone_size: NA
v_call: TRBV7-2
d_call: NA
j_call: TRBJ1-2
cdr3_length: 13
cdr3_aa: CASSYLDTEYYTF
cdr3_nt: TGTGCCAGCAGCTATTTGGACACAGAATACTACACCTTC

clone_size: NA
v_call: TRBV7-7
d_call: TRBD2
j_call: TRBJ2-1
cdr3_length: 17
cdr3_aa: CASSPYPGTRSYNEQFF
cdr3_nt: TGTGCCAGCAGCCCCTATCCGGGGACTAGGTCATACAATGAGCAGTTCTTC

clone_size: NA
v_call: TRBV20-1
d_call: NA
j_call: TRBJ2-7
cdr3_length: 10
cdr3_aa: CSARGPEQYF
cdr3_nt: TGCAGTGCTAGAGGGCCCGAGCAGTACTTC

clone_size: NA
v_call: TRBV15
d_call: TRBD1
j_call: TRBJ2-7
cdr3_length: 17
cdr3_aa: CATSREGDRGSPYEQYF
cdr3_nt: TGTGCCACCAGCAGAGAGGGGGACAGGGGGAGCCCCTACGAGCAGTACTTC

clone_size: NA
v_call: TRBV5-1
d_call: TRBD2
j_call: TRBJ2-3
cdr3_length: 16
cdr3_aa: CASSQRLAVGTDTQYF
cdr3_nt: TGCGCCAGCAGCCAAAGACTAGCGGTGGGCACAGATACGCAGTATTTT

clone_size: NA
v_call: TRBV11-3
d_call: TRBD2
j_call: TRBJ2-1
cdr3_length: 16
cdr3_aa: CASSPGLAGGVNEQFF
cdr3_nt: TGTGCCAGCAGCCCCGGACTAGCGGGAGGGGTGAATGAGCAGTTCTTC

clone_size: NA
v_call: TRBV7-2
d_call: NA
j_call: TRBJ2-7
cdr3_length: 16
cdr3_aa: CASSPPLASESYEQYF
cdr3_nt: TGTGCCAGCAGCCCTCCCTTGGCTAGCGAGAGCTACGAGCAGTACTTC

clone_size: few
v_call: TRBV4-3
d_call: TRBD1
j_call: TRBJ2-4
cdr3_length: 19
cdr3_aa: CASSQDRYRQGRTKNIQYF
cdr3_nt: TGCGCCAGCAGCCAAGATCGATACCGACAGGGGAGGACCAAAAACATTCAGTACTTC

clone_size: NA
v_call: TRBV27
d_call: TRBD2
j_call: TRBJ2-7
cdr3_length: 18
cdr3_aa: CASSRTSGTSGMSYEQYF
cdr3_nt: TGTGCCAGCAGTCGAACCTCCGGGACTAGCGGGATGTCCTACGAGCAGTACTTC

clone_size: NA
v_call: TRBV4-1
d_call: TRBD1
j_call: TRBJ1-5
cdr3_length: 16
cdr3_aa: CASSQDSDRGDQPQHF
cdr3_nt: TGCGCCAGCAGCCAAGACTCGGACAGGGGGGATCAGCCCCAGCATTTT

clone_size: NA
v_call: TRBV21-1
d_call: NA
j_call: TRBJ1-4
cdr3_length: 16
cdr3_aa: CASSKTEDRVLEKLFF
cdr3_nt: TGTGCCAGCAGCAAAACGGAGGACAGGGTTTTAGAAAAACTGTTTTTT

clone_size: NA
v_call: TRBV4-3
d_call: TRBD1
j_call: TRBJ2-7
cdr3_length: 14
cdr3_aa: CASSQETGAYEQYF
cdr3_nt: TGCGCCAGCAGCCAAGAGACAGGGGCCTACGAGCAGTACTTC

clone_size: few
v_call: TRBV7-2
d_call: NA
j_call: TRBJ2-1
cdr3_length: 15
cdr3_aa: CASSPWGPGVYEQFF
cdr3_nt: TGTGCCAGCAGCCCGTGGGGGCCTGGGGTCTATGAGCAGTTCTTC

clone_size: NA
v_call: TRBV28
d_call: TRBD2
j_call: TRBJ2-7
cdr3_length: 19
cdr3_aa: CASSDRRPGTSGSPYEQYF
cdr3_nt: TGTGCCAGCAGTGACAGGCGACCTGGGACTAGCGGGAGCCCTTACGAGCAGTACTTC

clone_size: NA
v_call: TRBV5-6
d_call: TRBD1
j_call: TRBJ1-1
cdr3_length: 16
cdr3_aa: CASSFHRDRANTEAFF
cdr3_nt: TGTGCCAGCAGCTTTCACCGGGACAGGGCTAACACTGAAGCTTTCTTT

clone_size: NA
v_call: TRBV12-5
d_call: TRBD2
j_call: TRBJ2-7
cdr3_length: 16
cdr3_aa: CASGSREIAGGAEQYF
cdr3_nt: TGTGCTAGTGGTTCGCGCGAAATAGCGGGAGGCGCCGAGCAGTACTTC

clone_size: once
v_call: TRBV30
d_call: TRBD2
j_call: TRBJ2-5
cdr3_length: 12
cdr3_aa: CAWSEAGVTQYF
cdr3_nt: TGTGCCTGGAGTGAAGCGGGGGTGACCCAGTACTTC

clone_size: NA
v_call: TRBV11-3
d_call: NA
j_call: TRBJ2-2
cdr3_length: 16
cdr3_aa: CASSPQSGVNTGELFF
cdr3_nt: TGTGCCAGCAGTCCCCAGTCGGGGGTAAACACCGGGGAGCTGTTTTTT

clone_size: NA
v_call: TRBV6-1
d_call: TRBD2
j_call: TRBJ2-1
cdr3_length: 18
cdr3_aa: CASSGRTSGMSSYNEQFF
cdr3_nt: TGTGCCAGCAGTGGGAGGACTAGCGGGATGAGCTCCTACAATGAGCAGTTCTTC

clone_size: NA
v_call: TRBV5-4
d_call: NA
j_call: TRBJ2-3
cdr3_length: 16
cdr3_aa: CASSVTLRGGTDTQYF
cdr3_nt: TGTGCCAGCAGCGTAACACTAAGGGGGGGAACAGATACGCAGTATTTT

clone_size: NA
v_call: TRBV4-1
d_call: TRBD1
j_call: TRBJ2-7
cdr3_length: 15
cdr3_aa: CASSPRQGGVHEQYF
cdr3_nt: TGCGCCAGCAGCCCACGACAGGGGGGGGTCCACGAGCAGTACTTC

clone_size: NA
v_call: TRBV7-3
d_call: TRBD2
j_call: TRBJ2-2
cdr3_length: 16
cdr3_aa: CASSLRREGRTGELFF
cdr3_nt: TGTGCCAGCAGCTTAAGGCGGGAGGGCCGGACCGGGGAGCTGTTTTTT